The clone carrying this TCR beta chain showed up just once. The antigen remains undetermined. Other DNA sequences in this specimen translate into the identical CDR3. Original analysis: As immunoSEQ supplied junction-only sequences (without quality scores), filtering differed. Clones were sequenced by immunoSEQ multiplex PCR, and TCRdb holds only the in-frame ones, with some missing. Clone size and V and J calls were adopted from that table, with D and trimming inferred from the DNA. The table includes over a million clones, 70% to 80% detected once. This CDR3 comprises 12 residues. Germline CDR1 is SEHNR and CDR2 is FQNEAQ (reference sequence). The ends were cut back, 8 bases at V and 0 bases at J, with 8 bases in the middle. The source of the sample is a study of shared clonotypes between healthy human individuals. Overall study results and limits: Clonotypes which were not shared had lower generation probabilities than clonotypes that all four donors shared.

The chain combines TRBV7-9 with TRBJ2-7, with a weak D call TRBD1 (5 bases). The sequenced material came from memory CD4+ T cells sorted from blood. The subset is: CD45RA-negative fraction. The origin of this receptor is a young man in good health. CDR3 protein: CASGRDSYEQYF. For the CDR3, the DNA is TGTGCCAGCGGCAGGGACTCCTACGAGCAGTACTTC.